The clone carrying this T cell receptor beta chain was observed once. This entry is derived from a study of cytomegalovirus exposure and HLA in healthy donors. The CDR3 has 11 residues. Looked up from germline, CDR1 is MNHEY and CDR2 is SMNVEV (reference sequence). The V gene end was trimmed by 7 bases and the J gene end by 5 bases; junction bases not matched to a gene: 2. In the PCR, 60 Vbeta and 13 Jbeta primers were used. The assay was immunoSEQ multiplex PCR, and TCRdb's table has in-frame clones only and misses some. The data contain around 150,000 clones, around four fifths of them singletons. Sequencing used PBMCs. This TCR came from a young man in good health and CMV-seropositive. The rearrangement links TRBV27 to TRBJ2-7; 7 bases match TRBD2. CDR3 sequence (DNA): TGTGCCAGCAAGGGAGGGGACGAGCAGTACTTC. This translates into CASKGGDEQYF.